These 11 T cell receptor beta chains were all obtained from the same sample, sequenced in a study of vaccination and CD4 T cells after COVID-19. For these TCRs, the target antigens are not known. Documented treatment: roughly 10-day PBMC culture with coronavirus spike peptide pools or control peptides (ViraFEST assay). The Oncomine TCR Beta short-read assay was applied to DNA of cultured CD4+ T cells. TCRdb independently ran MiXCR on the PCR reads; one entry per CDR3 protein. Of about 25,000 distinct CDR3 sequences listed, around 66% are singletons. This specimen was CD4+ T cells from blood, cultured in vitro, taken after SARS-CoV-2 vaccination. These TCRs come from a human donor who received a COVID-19 vaccine.

Worth noting for this clonotype: At one of its ends the junction is not consistent with the germline gene, which may arise from a read error. V gene TRBV20-1 combines with J gene TRBJ2-1, with TRBD1 matching over 7 bases. Germline CDR1 is DFQATT and CDR2 is SNEGSKA (reference sequence). The CDR3 has 12 residues. The chain's CDR3 is CSARGRGYELYF. CDR3 DNA sequence: TGCAGTGCTAGGGGCAGGGGGTACGAGCTGTACTTC.

The chain carries TRBV2 and TRBJ1-5; 7 bases are a match to TRBD1. This CDR3 is built from 14 residues. V was clipped by 6 bases and J by 7 bases; unmatched bases: 9. CDR1 and CDR2 (germline): SNHLY, FYNNEI. This CDR3 is CASSYRGGGQPQHF. In nucleotides, the CDR3 is TGTGCCAGCAGCTACAGGGGTGGGGGGCAGCCCCAGCATTTT.

The V gene is TRBV24-1, the J gene TRBJ2-7; D is unresolved. CDR3 length: 14 amino acids. V lost 7 bases to trimming and J lost 3 bases, with 15 bases between them. Germline assignment: CDR1 KGHDR and CDR2 SFDVKD. In DNA form, the CDR3 reads TGTGCCACCAGCGGCCAACCGAGGAGCTACGAGCAGTACTTC. As protein: CATSGQPRSYEQYF.

The chain joins TRBV20-1 to TRBJ2-1, with 8 positions matching TRBD1. CDR1 DFQATT and CDR2 SNEGSKA come from the germline V gene (reference sequence). The CDR3 is made up of 14 amino acids. V shed 6 bases and J 7 bases; nucleotides not matched to a gene: 11. The CDR3 DNA follows: TGCAGTGCCATGCCCGGACAGGGAGGTAATGAGCAGTTCTTC. This translates into CSAMPGQGGNEQFF.

The chain couples TRBV6-4 to TRBJ1-5; unclear D gene. This CDR3 is 11 amino acids long. V shed 3 bases and J shed 6 bases, with 3 bases lying between them. Germline V gene data show CDR1 as MRHNA and CDR2 as SNTAGT. The CDR3 region has the DNA TGTGCCAGCAGTGAAGGTCAGCCCCAGCATTTT. Amino acids: CASSEGQPQHF.

In DNA, the CDR3 is TGCAGTGCCACCATAGGGGGCGGTCAGCCCCAGCATTTT. Residues: CSATIGGGQPQHF. The chain recombines TRBV20-1 with TRBJ1-5; 7 nucleotides agree with TRBD1. The J segment lost 6 bases and the V segment lost 6 bases, leaving 8 bases of the junction unmatched. This CDR3 spans 13 amino acids. CDR1 is DFQATT, CDR2 SNEGSKA, per germline (reference sequence).

CDR3 region: CSARVGARAELNEKLFF. Written as DNA, the CDR3 is TGCAGTGCTAGAGTTGGGGCCAGGGCAGAGTTGAATGAAAAACTGTTTTTT. V usage is TRBV20-1 and J usage is TRBJ1-4; D is possibly TRBD1 (5 bases). CDR3 length equals 17 residues. Trimming pared 1 base from V and 5 bases from J, leaving 20 bases between. The germline V gene encodes CDR1 DFQATT and CDR2 SNEGSKA (reference sequence).

V usage is TRBV19 and J usage is TRBJ1-5, with 7 bases identical to TRBD1. With V trimmed by 6 bases and J by 5 bases, 10 bases remained unmatched. Germline V gene sequence: CDR1 LNHDA, CDR2 SQIVND (reference sequence). The CDR3 is made up of 15 amino acids. CDR3 nucleotides: TGTGCCAGTAGCCCCGACAGGGAGAATGATCAGCCCCAGCATTTT. Translation gives CASSPDRENDQPQHF.

The chain combines TRBV12-3 or TRBV12-4 with TRBJ1-1; 8 bases line up with TRBD1. This CDR3 is built from 14 residues. The J segment lost 1 base and the V segment lost 6 bases, leaving 4 bases of the junction unmatched. The DNA of the CDR3 is TGTGCCAGCAGCCTCGACAGGGGGAACACTGAAGCTTTCTTT. Translated, it gives CASSLDRGNTEAFF.

This chain joins TRBV20-1 and TRBJ2-7; TRBD2 matches at 11 bases. The germline CDR1 and CDR2 sequences are DFQATT and SNEGSKA (reference sequence). With 1 base clipped from V and 0 bases from J, the junction kept 2 bases outside the gene matches. CDR3 length: 15 amino acids. CDR3: CSARAGLADSYEQYF. CDR3 bases: TGCAGTGCTAGAGCGGGACTAGCGGACTCCTACGAGCAGTACTTC.

This clonotype was recorded once. The CDR3 reads CAGTVWRQGRPTGELFF. In DNA form, the CDR3 reads TGTGCCGGGACAGTGTGGCGACAGGGGAGACCCACCGGGGAGCTGTTTTTT. This chain connects TRBV30 to TRBJ2-2, with 8 nucleotides matching TRBD1. The ends lost 8 bases at V and 4 bases at J; junction bases unmatched: 18. The CDR3 loop spans 17 amino acids. CDR1 GTSNPN and CDR2 SVGIG come from the germline V gene (reference sequence).